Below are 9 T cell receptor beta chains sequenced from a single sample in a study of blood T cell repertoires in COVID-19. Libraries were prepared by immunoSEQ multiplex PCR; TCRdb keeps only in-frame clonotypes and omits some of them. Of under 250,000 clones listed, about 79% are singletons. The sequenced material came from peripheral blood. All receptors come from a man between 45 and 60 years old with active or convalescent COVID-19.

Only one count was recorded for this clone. This chain's CDR3 is CASSLKTGLVNEQFF. In DNA form, the CDR3 reads TGCGCCAGCAGCTTGAAAACGGGACTAGTCAATGAGCAGTTCTTC. This chain uses TRBV5-1 with TRBJ2-1, with TRBD2 matching 8 bases. J gave up 6 bases and V 1 base, and 6 bases lay outside the gene matches. Germline V gene lookup returns CDR1 SGHRS and CDR2 YFSETQ. CDR3 length: 15 residues.

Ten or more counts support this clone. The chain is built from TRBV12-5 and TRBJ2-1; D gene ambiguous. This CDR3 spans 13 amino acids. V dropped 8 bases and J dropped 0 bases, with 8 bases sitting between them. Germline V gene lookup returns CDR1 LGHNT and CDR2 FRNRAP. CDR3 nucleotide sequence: TGTGCTAGTCAATCTAGCTCCTACAATGAGCAGTTCTTC. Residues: CASQSSSYNEQFF.

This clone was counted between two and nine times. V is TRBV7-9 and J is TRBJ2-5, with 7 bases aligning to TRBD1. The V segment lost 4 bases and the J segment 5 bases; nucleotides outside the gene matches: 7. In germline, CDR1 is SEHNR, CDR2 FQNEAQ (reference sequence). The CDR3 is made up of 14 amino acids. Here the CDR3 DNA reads TGTGCCAGCAGCTCCGGGACAGTGGGGGAGACCCAGTACTTC. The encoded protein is CASSSGTVGETQYF.

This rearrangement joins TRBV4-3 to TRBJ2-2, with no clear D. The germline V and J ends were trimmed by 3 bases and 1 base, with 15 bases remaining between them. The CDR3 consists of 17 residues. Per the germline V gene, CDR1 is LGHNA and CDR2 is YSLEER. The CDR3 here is CASSQYYLRMNTGELFF. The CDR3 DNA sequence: TGCGCCAGCAGCCAGTACTACTTGCGGATGAACACCGGGGAGCTGTTTTTT.

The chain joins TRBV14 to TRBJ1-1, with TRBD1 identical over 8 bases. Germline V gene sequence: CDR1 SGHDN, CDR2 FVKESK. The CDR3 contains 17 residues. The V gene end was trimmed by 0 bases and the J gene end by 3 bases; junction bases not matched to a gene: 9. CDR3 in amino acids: CASSQDLPGTGYTEAFF. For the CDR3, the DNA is TGTGCCAGCAGCCAAGATCTTCCCGGGACAGGATACACTGAAGCTTTCTTT.

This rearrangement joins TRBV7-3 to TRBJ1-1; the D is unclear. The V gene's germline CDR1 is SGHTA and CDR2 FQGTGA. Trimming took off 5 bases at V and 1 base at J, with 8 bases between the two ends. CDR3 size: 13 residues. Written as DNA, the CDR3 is TGTGCCAGCAGCCCGTACAAGAACACTGAAGCTTTCTTT. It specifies CASSPYKNTEAFF.

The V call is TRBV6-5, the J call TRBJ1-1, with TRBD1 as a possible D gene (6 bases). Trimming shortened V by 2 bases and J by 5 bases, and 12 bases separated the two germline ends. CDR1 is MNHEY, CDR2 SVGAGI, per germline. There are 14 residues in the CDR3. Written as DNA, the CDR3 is TGTGCCAGCAGTTACGGGGCAGGGGAAACTGAAGCTTTCTTT. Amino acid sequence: CASSYGAGETEAFF.

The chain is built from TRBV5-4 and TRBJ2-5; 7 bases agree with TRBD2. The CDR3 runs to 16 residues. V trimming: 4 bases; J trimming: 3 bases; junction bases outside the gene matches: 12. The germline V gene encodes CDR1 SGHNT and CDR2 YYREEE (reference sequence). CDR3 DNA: TGTGCCAGCAGCCGCCCCGTGGCGGGAGAGGAAGAGACCCAGTACTTC. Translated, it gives CASSRPVAGEEETQYF.

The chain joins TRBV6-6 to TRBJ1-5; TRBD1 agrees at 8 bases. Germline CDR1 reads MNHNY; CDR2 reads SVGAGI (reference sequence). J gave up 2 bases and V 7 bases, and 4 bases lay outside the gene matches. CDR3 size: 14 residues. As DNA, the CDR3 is TGTGCCAGCAATCACAGGGGGGGCAATCAGCCCCAGCATTTT. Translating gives CASNHRGGNQPQHF.